The T cell receptor (beta chain) described here comes from a study of chemoradiotherapy in HPV16-positive cancers. Study summary: Two HPV16-positive patients' cells yielded candidate HPV-specific clones and common motifs. Study findings and constraints: Candidate HPV-specific clones and E7-related TCR motifs grew in tumor during treatment.

Assay: immunoSEQ multiplex PCR; the TCRdb copy retains only in-frame clones and omits some. The sample shows about 5,100 clones, about four fifths of them seen only once. Germline CDR1 reads LGHNA; CDR2 reads YSLEER. The CDR3 is 15 amino acids. V was clipped by 6 bases and J by 0 bases, with 9 bases between them. In the case of this clone: Antigen specificity is unknown.

This TCR was recovered from a human donor with HPV-associated anogenital cancer. The sequenced sample was tumor tissue, obtained from a patient who underwent chemoradiotherapy. V is TRBV4-3 and J is TRBJ1-6; D is undetermined. The CDR3 reads CASSRKSSYNSPLHF. CDR3 DNA: TGCGCCAGCAGTCGAAAGAGCTCCTATAATTCACCCCTCCACTTT.